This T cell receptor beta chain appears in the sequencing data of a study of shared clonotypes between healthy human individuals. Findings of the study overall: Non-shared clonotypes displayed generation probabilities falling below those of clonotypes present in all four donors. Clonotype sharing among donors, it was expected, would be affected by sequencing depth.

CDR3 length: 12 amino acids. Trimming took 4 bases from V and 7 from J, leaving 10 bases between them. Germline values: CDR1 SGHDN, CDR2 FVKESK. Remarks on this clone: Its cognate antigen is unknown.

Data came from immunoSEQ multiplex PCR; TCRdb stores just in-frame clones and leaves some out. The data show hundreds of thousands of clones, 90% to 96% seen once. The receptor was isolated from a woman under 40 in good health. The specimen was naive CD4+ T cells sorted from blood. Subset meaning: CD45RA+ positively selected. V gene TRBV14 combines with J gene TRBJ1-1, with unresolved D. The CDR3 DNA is TGTGCCAGCAGCCCAAGTCGATTTGAAGCTTTCTTT. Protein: CASSPSRFEAFF.